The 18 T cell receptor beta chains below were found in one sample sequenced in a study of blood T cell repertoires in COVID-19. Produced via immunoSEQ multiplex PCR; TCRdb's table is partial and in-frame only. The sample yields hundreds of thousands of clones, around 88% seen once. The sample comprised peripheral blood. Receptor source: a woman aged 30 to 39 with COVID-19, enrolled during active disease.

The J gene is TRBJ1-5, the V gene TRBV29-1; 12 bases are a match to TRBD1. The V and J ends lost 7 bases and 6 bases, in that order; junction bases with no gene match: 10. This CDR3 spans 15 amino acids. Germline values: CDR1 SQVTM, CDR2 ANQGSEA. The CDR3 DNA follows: TGCAGCGGCCCCCCGGGACAGGGGGCCGGTCAGCCCCAGCATTTT. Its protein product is CSGPPGQGAGQPQHF.

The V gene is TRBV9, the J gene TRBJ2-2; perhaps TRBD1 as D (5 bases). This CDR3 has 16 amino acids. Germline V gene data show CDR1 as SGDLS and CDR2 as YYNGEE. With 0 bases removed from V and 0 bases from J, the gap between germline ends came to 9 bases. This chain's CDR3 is CASSVARGSNTGELFF. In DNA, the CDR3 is TGTGCCAGCAGCGTAGCTAGGGGATCGAACACCGGGGAGCTGTTTTTT.

CDR3 region: CASSLARSSGRAITNTQYF. CDR3 coding DNA: TGTGCCAGCAGCTTAGCGCGGAGTAGCGGGAGGGCCATCACTAATACGCAGTATTTT. This chain uses TRBV7-2 with TRBJ2-3, with 11 positions matching TRBD2. The germline V gene has CDR1 SGHTA and CDR2 FQGNSA. J lost 7 bases, V lost 0 bases, and 15 bases had no gene match. This CDR3 spans 19 amino acids.

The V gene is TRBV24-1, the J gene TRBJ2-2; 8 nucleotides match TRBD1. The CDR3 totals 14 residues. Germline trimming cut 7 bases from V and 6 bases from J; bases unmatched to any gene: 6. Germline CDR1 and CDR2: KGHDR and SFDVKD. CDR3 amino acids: CATSRRGRPGELFF. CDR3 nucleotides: TGTGCCACCAGCCGCAGGGGGCGCCCCGGGGAGCTGTTTTTT.

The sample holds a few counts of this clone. CDR3 in amino acids: CASSSKPSGRVGNEQFF. CDR3 in DNA: TGTGCCAGCAGCTCCAAGCCTAGCGGGAGGGTCGGCAATGAGCAGTTCTTC. The chain employs TRBV9 and TRBJ2-1; TRBD2 aligns across 12 bases. V lost 4 bases to trimming and J lost 6 bases; unmatched junction nucleotides: 11. The CDR3 is 17 amino acids. CDR1 is SGDLS, CDR2 YYNGEE, per germline.

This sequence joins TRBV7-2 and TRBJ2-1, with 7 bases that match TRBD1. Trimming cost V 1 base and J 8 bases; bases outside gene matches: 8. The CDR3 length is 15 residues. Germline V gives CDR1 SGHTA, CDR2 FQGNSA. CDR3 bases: TGTGCCAGCAGCTTAGGCGACAGGGTCGGCCATGAGCAGTTCTTC. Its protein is CASSLGDRVGHEQFF. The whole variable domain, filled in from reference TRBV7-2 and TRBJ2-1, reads GAGVSQSPSNKVTEKGKDVELRCDPISGHTALYWYRQSLGQGLEFLIYFQGNSAPDKSGLPSDRFSAERTGGSVSTLTIQRTQQEDSAVYLCASSLGDRVGHEQFFGPGTRLTVL.

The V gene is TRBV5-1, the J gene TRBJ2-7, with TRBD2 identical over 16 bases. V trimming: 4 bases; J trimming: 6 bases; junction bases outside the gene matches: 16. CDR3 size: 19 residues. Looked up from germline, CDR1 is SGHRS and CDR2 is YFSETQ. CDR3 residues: CASSTEPGLAGGPKTEQYV. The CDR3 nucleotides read TGCGCCAGCAGCACAGAACCGGGACTAGCGGGAGGGCCAAAAACCGAGCAGTACGTC.

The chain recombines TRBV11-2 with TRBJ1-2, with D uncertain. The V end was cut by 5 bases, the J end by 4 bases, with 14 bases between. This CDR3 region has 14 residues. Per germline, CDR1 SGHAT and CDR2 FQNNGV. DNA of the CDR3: TGTGCCAGCAGCCTCAGGCCAGGATTCTATGGCTACACCTTC. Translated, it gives CASSLRPGFYGYTF.

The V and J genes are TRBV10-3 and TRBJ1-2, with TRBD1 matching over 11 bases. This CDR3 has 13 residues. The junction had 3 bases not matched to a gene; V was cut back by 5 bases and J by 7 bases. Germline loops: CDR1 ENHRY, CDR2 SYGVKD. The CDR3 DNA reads TGTGCCATCAGTACCGGGACAGGGGGTGGCTACACCTTC. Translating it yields CAISTGTGGGYTF.

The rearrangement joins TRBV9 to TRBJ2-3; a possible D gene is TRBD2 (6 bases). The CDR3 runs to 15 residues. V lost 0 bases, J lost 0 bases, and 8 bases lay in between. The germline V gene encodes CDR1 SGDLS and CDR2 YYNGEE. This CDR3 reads CASSVGGRSTDTQYF. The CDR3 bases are TGTGCCAGCAGCGTAGGTGGGAGGAGCACAGATACGCAGTATTTT.

In nucleotides, the CDR3 is TGTGCCACCAGCAGAGATCGGAGGGGTCTAGCGGGAGGGCCCTCGTTCACAGATACGCAGTATTTT. Protein sequence: CATSRDRRGLAGGPSFTDTQYF. The rearrangement joins TRBV15 to TRBJ2-3, with 12 bases aligning to TRBD2. V shed 0 bases and J 2 bases; nucleotides not matched to a gene: 18. The CDR3 sequence is 22 residues long. Germline CDR1 reads LNHNV; CDR2 reads YYDKDF (reference sequence). Drawing the rest from reference TRBV15 and TRBJ2-3, the complete variable domain is DAMVIQNPRYQVTQFGKPVTLSCSQTLNHNVMYWYQQKSSQAPKLLFHYYDKDFNNEADTPDNFQSRRPNTSFCFLDIRSPGLGDTAMYLCATSRDRRGLAGGPSFTDTQYFGPGTRLTVL.

The chain's CDR3 is CASSLGQGGWPQHF. The CDR3, as DNA: TGTGCCAGCAGTTTGGGACAGGGAGGTTGGCCCCAGCATTTT. The gene calls are TRBV27 and TRBJ1-5; 9 nucleotides align to TRBD1. CDR3 length: 14 amino acids. Germline loops: CDR1 MNHEY, CDR2 SMNVEV (reference sequence). V lost 3 bases, J lost 9 bases, and 6 bases stayed unmatched.

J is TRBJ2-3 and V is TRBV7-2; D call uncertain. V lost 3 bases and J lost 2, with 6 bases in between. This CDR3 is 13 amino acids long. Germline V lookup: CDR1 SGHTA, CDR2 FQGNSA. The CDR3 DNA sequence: TGTGCCAGCAGCTTTATCCTCACAGATACGCAGTATTTT. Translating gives CASSFILTDTQYF. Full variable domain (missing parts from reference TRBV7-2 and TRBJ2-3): GAGVSQSPSNKVTEKGKDVELRCDPISGHTALYWYRQSLGQGLEFLIYFQGNSAPDKSGLPSDRFSAERTGGSVSTLTIQRTQQEDSAVYLCASSFILTDTQYFGPGTRLTVL.

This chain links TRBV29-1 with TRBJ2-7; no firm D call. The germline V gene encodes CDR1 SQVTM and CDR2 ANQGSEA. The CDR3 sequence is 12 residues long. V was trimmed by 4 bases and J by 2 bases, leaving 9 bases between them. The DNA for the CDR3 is TGCAGCGTTGGGTCCGGAGCCTACGAGCAGTACTTC. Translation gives CSVGSGAYEQYF.

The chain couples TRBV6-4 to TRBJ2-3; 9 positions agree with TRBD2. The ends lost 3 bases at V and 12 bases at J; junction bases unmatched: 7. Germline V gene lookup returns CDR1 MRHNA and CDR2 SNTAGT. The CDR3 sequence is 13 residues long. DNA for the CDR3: TGTGCCAGCAGTGAGGAAAGCGGGGGGCCCCAGTATTTT. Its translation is CASSEESGGPQYF.

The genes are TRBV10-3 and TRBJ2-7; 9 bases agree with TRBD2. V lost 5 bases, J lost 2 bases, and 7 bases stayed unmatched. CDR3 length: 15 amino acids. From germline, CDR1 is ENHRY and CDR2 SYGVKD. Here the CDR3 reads CAISSLAGIAYEQYF. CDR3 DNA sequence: TGTGCCATCAGTTCCCTAGCGGGGATTGCCTACGAGCAGTACTTC.

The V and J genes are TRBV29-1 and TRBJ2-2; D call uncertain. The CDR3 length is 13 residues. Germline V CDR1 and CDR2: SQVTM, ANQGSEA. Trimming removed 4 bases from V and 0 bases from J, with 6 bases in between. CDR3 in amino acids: CSVARTNTGELFF. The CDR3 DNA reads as TGCAGCGTTGCCCGTACGAACACCGGGGAGCTGTTTTTT.

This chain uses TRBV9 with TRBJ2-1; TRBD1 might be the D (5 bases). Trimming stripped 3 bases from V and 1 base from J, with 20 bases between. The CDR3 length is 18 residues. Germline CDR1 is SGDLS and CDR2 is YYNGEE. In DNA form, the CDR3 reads TGTGCCAGCAGCGCGGGTAGAAATGGTGGGGCTTCCTACAATGAGCAGTTCTTC. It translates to CASSAGRNGGASYNEQFF.